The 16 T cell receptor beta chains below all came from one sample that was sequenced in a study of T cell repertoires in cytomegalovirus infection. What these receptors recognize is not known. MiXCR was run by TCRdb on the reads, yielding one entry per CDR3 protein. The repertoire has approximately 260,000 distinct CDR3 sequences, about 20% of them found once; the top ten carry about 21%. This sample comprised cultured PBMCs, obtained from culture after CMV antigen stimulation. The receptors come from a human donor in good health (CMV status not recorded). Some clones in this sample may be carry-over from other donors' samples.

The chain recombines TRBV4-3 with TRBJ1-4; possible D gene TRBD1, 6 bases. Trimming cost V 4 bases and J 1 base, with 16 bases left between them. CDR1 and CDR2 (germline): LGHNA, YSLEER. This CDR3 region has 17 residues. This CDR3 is CASSRPGGAGTNEKLFF. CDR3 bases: TGCGCCAGCAGCCGACCGGGGGGCGCAGGAACTAATGAAAAACTGTTTTTT.

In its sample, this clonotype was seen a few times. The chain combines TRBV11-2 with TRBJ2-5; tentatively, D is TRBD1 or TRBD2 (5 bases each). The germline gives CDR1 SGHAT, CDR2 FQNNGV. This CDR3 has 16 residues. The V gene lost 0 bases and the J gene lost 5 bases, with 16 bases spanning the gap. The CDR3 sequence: CASSLDNPGPGETQYF. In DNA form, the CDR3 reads TGTGCCAGCAGCTTAGATAACCCGGGACCAGGGGAGACCCAGTACTTC. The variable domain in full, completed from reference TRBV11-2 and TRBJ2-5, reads EAGVAQSPRYKIIEKRQSVAFWCNPISGHATLYWYQQILGQGPKLLIQFQNNGVVDDSQLPKDRFSAERLKGVDSTLKIQPAKLEDSAVYLCASSLDNPGPGETQYFGPGTRLLVL.

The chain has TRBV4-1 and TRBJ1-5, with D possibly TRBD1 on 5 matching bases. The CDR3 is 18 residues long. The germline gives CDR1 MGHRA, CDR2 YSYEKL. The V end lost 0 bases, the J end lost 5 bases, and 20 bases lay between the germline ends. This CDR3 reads CASSQDVTEQIGDQPQHF. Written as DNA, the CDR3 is TGCGCCAGCAGCCAAGATGTAACGGAACAGATAGGGGATCAGCCCCAGCATTTT.

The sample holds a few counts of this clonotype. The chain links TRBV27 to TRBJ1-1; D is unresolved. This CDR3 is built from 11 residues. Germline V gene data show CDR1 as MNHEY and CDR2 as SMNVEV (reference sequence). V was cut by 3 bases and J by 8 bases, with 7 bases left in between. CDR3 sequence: CASSFGREAFF. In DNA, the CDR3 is TGTGCCAGCAGTTTCGGCAGGGAAGCTTTCTTT.

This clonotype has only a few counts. The CDR3 region has the DNA TGTGCCAGCAGGCAAGCTAGCGGGAAAAACAATGAGCAGTTCTTC. Its translation: CASRQASGKNNEQFF. The chain links TRBV28 to TRBJ2-1, with TRBD2 matching over 9 bases. CDR1 MDHEN and CDR2 SYDVKM come from the germline V gene. V shed 6 bases, J shed 5 bases, and the junction held 8 bases outside the gene matches. This CDR3 has 15 amino acids. The whole variable domain, filled in from reference TRBV28 and TRBJ2-1, reads DVKVTQSSRYLVKRTGEKVFLECVQDMDHENMFWYRQDPGLGLRLIYFSYDVKMKEKGDIPEGYSVSREKKERFSLILESASTNQTSMYLCASRQASGKNNEQFFGPGTRLTVL.

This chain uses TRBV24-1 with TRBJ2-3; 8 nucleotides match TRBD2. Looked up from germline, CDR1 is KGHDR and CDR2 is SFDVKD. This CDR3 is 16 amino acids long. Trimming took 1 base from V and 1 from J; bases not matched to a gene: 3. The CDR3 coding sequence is TGTGCCACCAGTGATTTTTCGCGGGAGGGCACAGATACGCAGTATTTT. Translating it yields CATSDFSREGTDTQYF.

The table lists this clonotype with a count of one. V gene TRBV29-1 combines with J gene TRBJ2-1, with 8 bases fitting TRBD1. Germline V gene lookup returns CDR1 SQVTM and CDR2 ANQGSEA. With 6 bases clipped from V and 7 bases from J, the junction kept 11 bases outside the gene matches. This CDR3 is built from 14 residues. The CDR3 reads CSVARTGLLNEQFF. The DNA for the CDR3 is TGCAGCGTCGCGAGGACAGGGTTGTTAAATGAGCAGTTCTTC.

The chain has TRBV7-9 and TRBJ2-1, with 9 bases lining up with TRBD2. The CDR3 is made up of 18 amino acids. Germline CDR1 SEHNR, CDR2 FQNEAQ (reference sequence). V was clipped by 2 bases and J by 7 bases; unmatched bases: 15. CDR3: CASSLFGGAGGPGNEQFF. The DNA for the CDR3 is TGTGCCAGCAGCTTATTCGGGGGGGCGGGAGGGCCAGGGAATGAGCAGTTCTTC.

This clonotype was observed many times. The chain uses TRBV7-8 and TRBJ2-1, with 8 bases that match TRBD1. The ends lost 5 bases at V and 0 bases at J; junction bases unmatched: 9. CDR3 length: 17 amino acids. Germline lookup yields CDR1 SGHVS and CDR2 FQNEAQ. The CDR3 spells CASSQRDRTSSYNEQFF. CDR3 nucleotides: TGTGCCAGCAGCCAGAGGGACAGGACGAGCTCCTACAATGAGCAGTTCTTC.

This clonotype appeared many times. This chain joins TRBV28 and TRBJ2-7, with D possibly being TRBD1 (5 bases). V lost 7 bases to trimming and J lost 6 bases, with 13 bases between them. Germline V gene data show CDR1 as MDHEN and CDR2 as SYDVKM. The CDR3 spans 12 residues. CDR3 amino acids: CASTGPGSEQYF. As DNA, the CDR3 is TGTGCCAGCACCGGACCAGGGTCCGAGCAGTACTTC.

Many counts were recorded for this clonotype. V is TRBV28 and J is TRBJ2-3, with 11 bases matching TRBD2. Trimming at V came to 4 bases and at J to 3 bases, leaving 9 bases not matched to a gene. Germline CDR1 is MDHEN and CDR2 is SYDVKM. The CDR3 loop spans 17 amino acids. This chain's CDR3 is CASSSVAGGPMTDTQYF. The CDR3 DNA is TGTGCCAGCAGTTCGGTAGCGGGAGGGCCAATGACAGATACGCAGTATTTT.

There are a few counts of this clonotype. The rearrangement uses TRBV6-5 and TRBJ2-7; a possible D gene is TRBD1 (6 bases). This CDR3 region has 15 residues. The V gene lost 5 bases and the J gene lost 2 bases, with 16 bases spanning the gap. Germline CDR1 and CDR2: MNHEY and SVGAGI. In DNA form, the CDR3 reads TGTGCCAGCAGTAGCTCGGACAGTCCTGCCTACGAGCAGTACTTC. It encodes CASSSSDSPAYEQYF.

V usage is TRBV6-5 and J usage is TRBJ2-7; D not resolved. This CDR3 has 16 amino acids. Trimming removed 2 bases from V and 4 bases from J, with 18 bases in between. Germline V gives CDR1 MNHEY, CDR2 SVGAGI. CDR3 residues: CASSYTDRPLIYEQYF. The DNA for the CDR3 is TGTGCCAGCAGTTACACGGACCGTCCCCTAATTTACGAGCAGTACTTC.

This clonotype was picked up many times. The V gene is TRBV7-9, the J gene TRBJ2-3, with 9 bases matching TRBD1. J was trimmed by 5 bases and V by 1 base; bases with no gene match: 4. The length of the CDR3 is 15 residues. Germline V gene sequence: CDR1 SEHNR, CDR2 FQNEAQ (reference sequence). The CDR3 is CASSLDRGREDTQYF. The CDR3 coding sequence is TGTGCCAGCAGCTTAGACAGGGGGCGTGAAGATACGCAGTATTTT.

The CDR3: CATSKGRTSTEAFF. The CDR3 nucleotides read TGTGCCACCAGCAAAGGCCGGACGAGCACTGAAGCTTTCTTT. V usage is TRBV15 and J usage is TRBJ1-1; D ambiguous. This CDR3 comprises 14 residues. The germline V gene has CDR1 LNHNV and CDR2 YYDKDF (reference sequence). Trimming took 4 bases from V and 4 from J, leaving 13 bases between them.

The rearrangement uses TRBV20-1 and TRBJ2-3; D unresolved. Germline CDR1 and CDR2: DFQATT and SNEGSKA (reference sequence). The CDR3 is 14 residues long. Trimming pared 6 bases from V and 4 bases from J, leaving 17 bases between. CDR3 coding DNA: TGCAGTGCATACCTCCCCAGAGGTGCAGATACGCAGTATTTT. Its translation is CSAYLPRGADTQYF.